This entry lists 12 T cell receptor beta chains sequenced from one sample in a study of T cell repertoires in cytomegalovirus infection. Each CDR3 protein is one row after TCRdb ran MiXCR on the reads. Here the sample spans more than 200,000 distinct CDR3 sequences, roughly 10% being singletons. Source material: PBMCs. The receptors originated from a human donor in good health (CMV status not recorded). Some clones in this sample may be carry-over from other donors' samples.

This clonotype has a count of ten or more. V and J are TRBV7-2 and TRBJ1-2; no firm D call. Germline loops: CDR1 SGHTA, CDR2 FQGNSA. The CDR3 loop spans 12 amino acids. Trimming pared 5 bases from V and 4 bases from J, leaving 8 bases between. The DNA of the CDR3 is TGTGCCAGCAGCCCGAACCGCTATGGCTACACCTTC. This translates into CASSPNRYGYTF.

The chain recombines TRBV15 with TRBJ2-5; tentative D call: TRBD2 (5 bases). Per the germline V gene, CDR1 is LNHNV and CDR2 is YYDKDF (reference sequence). V dropped 0 bases and J dropped 5 bases, with 7 bases sitting between them. CDR3 length equals 13 residues. The CDR3: CATSRDRGETQYF. CDR3 DNA: TGTGCCACCAGCAGAGATCGAGGGGAGACCCAGTACTTC.

This chain joins TRBV6-6 and TRBJ2-1, with TRBD2 matching over 7 bases. The length of the CDR3 is 15 residues. The trim removed 5 bases at V and 4 bases at J, leaving 8 bases unmatched. Germline CDR1 and CDR2: MNHNY and SVGAGI (reference sequence). CDR3: CASSDGLADYNEQFF. CDR3 nucleotides: TGTGCCAGCAGTGACGGGCTAGCGGATTACAATGAGCAGTTCTTC.

This rearrangement joins TRBV6-8 to TRBJ2-1; 13 bases align to TRBD2. The length of the CDR3 is 17 residues. Looked up from germline, CDR1 is MNHGY and CDR2 is SAAAGT. Trimming took 2 bases from V and 5 from J; bases not matched to a gene: 6. In DNA form, the CDR3 reads TGTGCCAGCAGTTACCGGACTAGCGGGGGTAGAAACAATGAGCAGTTCTTC. It yields the protein CASSYRTSGGRNNEQFF.

The chain has TRBV7-2 and TRBJ2-5; D unresolved. This CDR3 is built from 12 residues. CDR1 is SGHTA and CDR2 is FQGNSA in the germline V gene. V lost 2 bases and J 4 bases, leaving 5 bases between the germline ends. The chain's CDR3 is CASSLHPETQYF. CDR3 DNA: TGTGCCAGCAGCTTACATCCAGAGACCCAGTACTTC. The entire variable domain, with the rest obtained from reference TRBV7-2 and TRBJ2-5, is as follows: GAGVSQSPSNKVTEKGKDVELRCDPISGHTALYWYRQSLGQGLEFLIYFQGNSAPDKSGLPSDRFSAERTGGSVSTLTIQRTQQEDSAVYLCASSLHPETQYFGPGTRLLVL.

This clonotype showed up just a few times. V and J are TRBV2 and TRBJ1-4; D not certain. The CDR3 has 15 residues. Germline loops: CDR1 SNHLY, CDR2 FYNNEI. V dropped 3 bases and J dropped 0 bases, with 8 bases sitting between them. The CDR3 sequence: CASSEGFSTNEKLFF. CDR3 in DNA: TGTGCCAGCAGTGAGGGGTTTTCAACTAATGAAAAACTGTTTTTT.

The chain links TRBV6-1 to TRBJ1-6; 9 bases match TRBD1. Germline assignment: CDR1 MNHNS and CDR2 SASEGT. There are 15 residues in the CDR3. J lost 7 bases, V lost 4 bases, and 5 bases had no gene match. The CDR3 nucleotides read TGTGCCAGCAGTGCCCGGGACAGGGTCAATTCACCCCTCCACTTT. Protein product: CASSARDRVNSPLHF.

This clonotype was seen at least ten times. The chain joins TRBV7-8 to TRBJ2-2; D is unclear. Germline values: CDR1 SGHVS, CDR2 FQNEAQ. V shed 3 bases and J shed 0 bases, with 5 bases lying between them. The CDR3 length is 14 residues. CDR3 sequence reads: CASSLRSNTGELFF. CDR3 bases: TGTGCCAGCAGCTTGAGATCGAACACCGGGGAGCTGTTTTTT.

In this sample, this clonotype turned up many times. The genes are TRBV28 and TRBJ2-5, with 11 bases matching TRBD2. CDR1 and CDR2 (germline): MDHEN, SYDVKM. The CDR3 contains 17 residues. J lost 4 bases, V lost 3 bases, and 10 bases had no gene match. In nucleotides, the CDR3 is TGTGCCAGCAGTTTGCCGATAGCGGGAGGGCCGGTAGAGACCCAGTACTTC. It yields the protein CASSLPIAGGPVETQYF.

This clonotype was counted at least ten times. J is TRBJ2-7 and V is TRBV7-9; weak D call: TRBD2 (6 bases). Per the germline V gene, CDR1 is SEHNR and CDR2 is FQNEAQ (reference sequence). V was trimmed by 4 bases and J by 6 bases, leaving 16 bases between them. The length of the CDR3 is 14 residues. The CDR3 region has the DNA TGTGCCAGCAGCTCGCTTGGACTAACCAGCGAGCAGTACTTC. It specifies CASSSLGLTSEQYF. Using reference TRBV7-9 and TRBJ2-7 for the parts outside the CDR3, the full variable domain is DTGVSQNPRHKITKRGQNVTFRCDPISEHNRLYWYRQTLGQGPEFLTYFQNEAQLEKSRLLSDRFSAERPKGSFSTLEIQRTEQGDSAMYLCASSSLGLTSEQYFGPGTRLTVT.

The sample holds a few counts of this clonotype. The chain uses TRBV19 and TRBJ1-1; 10 bases agree with TRBD1. CDR3 size: 16 residues. The germline V gene encodes CDR1 LNHDA and CDR2 SQIVND (reference sequence). J lost 7 bases, V lost 5 bases, and 13 bases had no gene match. The CDR3 bases are TGTGCCAGTAGTGTCCCTTCCGGGACAGGGGCCGGTGAAGCTTTCTTT. Translated, it gives CASSVPSGTGAGEAFF.

The V and J genes are TRBV4-1 and TRBJ1-2; unclear D gene. This CDR3 is built from 15 residues. The V gene lost 5 bases and the J gene lost 1 base, with 14 bases spanning the gap. Per germline, CDR1 MGHRA and CDR2 YSYEKL. Written as DNA, the CDR3 is TGCGCCAGCAGCAATCACGACGGAAGTAACTATGGCTACACCTTC. Translating gives CASSNHDGSNYGYTF.